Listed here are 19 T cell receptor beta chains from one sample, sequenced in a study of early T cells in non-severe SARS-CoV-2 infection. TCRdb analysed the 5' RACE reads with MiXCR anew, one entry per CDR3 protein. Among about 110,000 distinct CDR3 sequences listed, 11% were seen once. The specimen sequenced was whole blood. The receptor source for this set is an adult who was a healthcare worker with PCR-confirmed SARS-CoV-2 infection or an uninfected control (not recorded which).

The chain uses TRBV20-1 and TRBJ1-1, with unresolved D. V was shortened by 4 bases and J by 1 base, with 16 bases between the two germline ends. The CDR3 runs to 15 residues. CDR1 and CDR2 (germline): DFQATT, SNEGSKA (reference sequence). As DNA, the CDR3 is TGCAGTGCTATGACCGCCCCCGGTTCGAACACTGAAGCTTTCTTT. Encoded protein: CSAMTAPGSNTEAFF.

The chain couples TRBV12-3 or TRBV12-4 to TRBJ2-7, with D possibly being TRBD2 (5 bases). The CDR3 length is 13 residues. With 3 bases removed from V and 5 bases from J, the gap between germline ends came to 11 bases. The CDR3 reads CASSLMRVDEQYF. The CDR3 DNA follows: TGTGCCAGCAGTTTGATGAGGGTAGACGAGCAGTACTTC.

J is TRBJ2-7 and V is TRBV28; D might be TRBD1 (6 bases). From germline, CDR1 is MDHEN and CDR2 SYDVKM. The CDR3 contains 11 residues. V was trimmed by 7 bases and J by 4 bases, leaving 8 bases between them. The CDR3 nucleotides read TGTGCCAGCAAGGGGGTTTACGAGCAGTACTTC. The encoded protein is CASKGVYEQYF.

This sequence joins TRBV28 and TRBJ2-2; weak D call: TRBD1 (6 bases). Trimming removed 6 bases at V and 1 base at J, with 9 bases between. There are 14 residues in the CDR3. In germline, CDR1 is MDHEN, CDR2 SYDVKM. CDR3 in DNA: TGTGCCAGCAGACTACAGGGGAACACCGGGGAGCTGTTTTTT. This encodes CASRLQGNTGELFF.

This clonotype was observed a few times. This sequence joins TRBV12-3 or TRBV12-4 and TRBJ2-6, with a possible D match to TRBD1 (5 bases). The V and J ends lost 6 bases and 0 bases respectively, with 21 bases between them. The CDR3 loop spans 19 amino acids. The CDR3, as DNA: TGTGCCAGCAGCCCCTTCCACCAGGGTATAAACTCTGGGGCCAACGTCCTGACTTTC. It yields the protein CASSPFHQGINSGANVLTF.

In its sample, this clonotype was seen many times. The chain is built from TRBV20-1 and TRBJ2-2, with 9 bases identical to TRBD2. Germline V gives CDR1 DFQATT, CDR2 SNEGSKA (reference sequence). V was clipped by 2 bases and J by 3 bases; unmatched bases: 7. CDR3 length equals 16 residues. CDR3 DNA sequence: TGCAGTGCTAGATCGCAGGCTAGCGGGGACACCGGGGAGCTGTTTTTT. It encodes CSARSQASGDTGELFF.

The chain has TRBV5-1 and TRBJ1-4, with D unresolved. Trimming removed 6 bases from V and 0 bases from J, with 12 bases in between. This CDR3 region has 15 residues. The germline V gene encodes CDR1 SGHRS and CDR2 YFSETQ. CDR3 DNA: TGCGCCAGCACCCGCGACGGTGCAACTAATGAAAAACTGTTTTTT. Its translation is CASTRDGATNEKLFF.

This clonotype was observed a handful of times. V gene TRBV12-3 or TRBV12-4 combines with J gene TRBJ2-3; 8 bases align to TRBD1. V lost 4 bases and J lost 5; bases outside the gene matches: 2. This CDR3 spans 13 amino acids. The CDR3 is CASSWTGQDTQYF. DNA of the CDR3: TGTGCCAGCAGTTGGACAGGGCAAGATACGCAGTATTTT.

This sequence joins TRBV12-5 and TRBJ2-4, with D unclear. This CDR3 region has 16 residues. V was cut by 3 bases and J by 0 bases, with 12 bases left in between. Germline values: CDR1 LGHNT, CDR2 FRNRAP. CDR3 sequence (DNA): TGTGCTAGTGGTTTAGAGGAAGCCCTAGCCAAAAACATTCAGTACTTC. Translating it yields CASGLEEALAKNIQYF.

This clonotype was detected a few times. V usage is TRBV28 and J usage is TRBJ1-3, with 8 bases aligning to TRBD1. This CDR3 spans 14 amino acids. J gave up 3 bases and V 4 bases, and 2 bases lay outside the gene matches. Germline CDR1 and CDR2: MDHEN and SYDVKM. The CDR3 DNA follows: TGTGCCAGCAGTTCAGGGGGCAATGGAAACACCATATATTTT. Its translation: CASSSGGNGNTIYF.

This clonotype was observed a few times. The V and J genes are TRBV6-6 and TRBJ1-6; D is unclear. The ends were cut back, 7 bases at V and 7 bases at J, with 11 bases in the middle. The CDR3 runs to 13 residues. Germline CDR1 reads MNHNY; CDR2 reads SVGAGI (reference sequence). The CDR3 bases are TGTGCCAGCATACAGATTCCAAATTCACCCCTCCACTTT. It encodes CASIQIPNSPLHF.

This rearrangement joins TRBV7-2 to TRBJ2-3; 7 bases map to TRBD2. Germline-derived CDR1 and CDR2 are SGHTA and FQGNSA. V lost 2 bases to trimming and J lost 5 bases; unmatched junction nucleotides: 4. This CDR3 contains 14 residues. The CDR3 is CASSLRLAGDTQYF. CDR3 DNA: TGTGCCAGCAGCTTAAGACTAGCAGGAGATACGCAGTATTTT.

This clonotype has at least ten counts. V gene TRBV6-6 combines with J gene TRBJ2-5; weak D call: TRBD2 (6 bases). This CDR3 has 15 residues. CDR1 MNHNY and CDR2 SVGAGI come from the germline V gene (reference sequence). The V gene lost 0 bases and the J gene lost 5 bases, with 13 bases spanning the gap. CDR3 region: CASSYSLLAGETQYF. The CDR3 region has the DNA TGTGCCAGCAGTTACTCGTTACTAGCCGGGGAGACCCAGTACTTC.

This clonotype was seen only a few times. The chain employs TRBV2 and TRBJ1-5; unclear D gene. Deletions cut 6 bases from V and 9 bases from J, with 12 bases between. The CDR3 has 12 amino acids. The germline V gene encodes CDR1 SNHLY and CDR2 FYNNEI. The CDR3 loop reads CASRYTRGPQHF. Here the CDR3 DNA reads TGTGCCAGCAGGTATACCCGGGGGCCCCAGCATTTT.

The CDR3 here is CASSEKWHREAFF. CDR3 in DNA: TGTGCCAGCAGCGAGAAGTGGCACCGTGAAGCTTTCTTT. V and J are TRBV7-9 and TRBJ1-1; D gene unclear. The ends were cut back, 5 bases at V and 7 bases at J, with 14 bases in the middle. In germline, CDR1 is SEHNR, CDR2 FQNEAQ (reference sequence). The CDR3 consists of 13 residues.

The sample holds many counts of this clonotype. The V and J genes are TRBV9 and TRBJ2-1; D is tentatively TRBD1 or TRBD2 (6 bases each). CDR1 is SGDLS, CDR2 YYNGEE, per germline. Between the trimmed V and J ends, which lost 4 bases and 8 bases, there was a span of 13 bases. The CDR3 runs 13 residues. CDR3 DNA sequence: TGTGCCAGCAGCAAAGAGGGGGGAGATGAGCAGTTCTTC. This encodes CASSKEGGDEQFF.

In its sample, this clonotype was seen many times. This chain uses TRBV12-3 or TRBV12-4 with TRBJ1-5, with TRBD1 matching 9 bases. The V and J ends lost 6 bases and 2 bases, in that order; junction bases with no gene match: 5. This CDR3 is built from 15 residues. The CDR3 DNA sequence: TGTGCCAGCAGCCAGACAGGGGGTCGCAATCAGCCCCAGCATTTT. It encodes CASSQTGGRNQPQHF.

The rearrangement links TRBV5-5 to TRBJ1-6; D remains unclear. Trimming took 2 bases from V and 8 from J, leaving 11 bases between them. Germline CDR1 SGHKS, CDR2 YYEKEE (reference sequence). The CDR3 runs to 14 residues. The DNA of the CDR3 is TGTGCCAGCAGCTTACAGCCAGACTATTCACCCCTCCACTTT. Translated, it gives CASSLQPDYSPLHF.

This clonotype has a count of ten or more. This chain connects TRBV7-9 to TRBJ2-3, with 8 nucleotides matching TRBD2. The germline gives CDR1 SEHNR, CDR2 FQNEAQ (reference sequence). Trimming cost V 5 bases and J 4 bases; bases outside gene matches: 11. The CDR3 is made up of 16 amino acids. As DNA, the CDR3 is TGTGCCAGCAGCCATACCGGGACTAGAAGAGCAGATACGCAGTATTTT. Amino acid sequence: CASSHTGTRRADTQYF. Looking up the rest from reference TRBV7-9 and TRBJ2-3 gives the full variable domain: DTGVSQNPRHKITKRGQNVTFRCDPISEHNRLYWYRQTLGQGPEFLTYFQNEAQLEKSRLLSDRFSAERPKGSFSTLEIQRTEQGDSAMYLCASSHTGTRRADTQYFGPGTRLTVL.